A single sample gave rise to the 2 T cell receptor beta chains below, sequenced in a study of patients and donors after allogeneic stem cell transplantation. TCRdb reanalysed the RT-PCR reads using MiXCR and keeps one entry per CDR3 protein. The table lists around 200,000 distinct CDR3 sequences, 38% of them singletons. Sequencing was carried out using blood, either unsorted or a sorted T cell fraction (not recorded which). These TCRs come from a human donor who was either an allogeneic HSCT recipient or a stem cell or donor lymphocyte infusion donor (not recorded which). It is not recorded whose cells these are; they may come from a transplant donor.

This clonotype was counted a few times. The chain recombines TRBV12-3 or TRBV12-4 with TRBJ2-5; D not resolved. This CDR3 has 14 residues. Trimming pared 1 base from V and 0 bases from J, leaving 6 bases between. CDR3 nucleotide sequence: TGTGCCAGCAGTTTAGGAACTAACCAAGAGACCCAGTACTTC. Translated: CASSLGTNQETQYF.

The chain employs TRBV25-1 and TRBJ1-2; tentative D call: TRBD1 (5 bases). Germline V gene lookup returns CDR1 MGHDK and CDR2 SYGVNS. The V and J ends lost 1 base and 4 bases respectively, with 10 bases between them. This CDR3 has 14 amino acids. As DNA, the CDR3 is TGTGCCAGCAGTGAATGGGACCGAGTCTATGGCTACACCTTC. Protein product: CASSEWDRVYGYTF.